Here is one T cell receptor beta chain with its context. The antigen is unknown. Additional DNA sequences in this sample encode the identical CDR3. Using immunoSEQ multiplex PCR, the repertoire was profiled, and TCRdb retains in-frame clones only, with some absent. This table holds some 900,000 clones, 76% found once. The data originate from a study of shared clonotypes between healthy human individuals. General study findings and limits: The four-donor shared clonotypes exceeded non-shared clonotypes in generation probability, with non-shared ones scoring lower. Collection of samples was limited to blood; tissue repertoires likely differ.

This TCR was sampled from a man younger than 30 in good health. The sequencing input was memory CD4+ T cells sorted from blood. Documented subset: CD45RA-negative fraction.

CDR3 loop: CASRSTGNTIYF. The CDR3 bases are TGTGCCAGCAGGTCAACTGGAAACACCATATATTTT. The rearrangement uses TRBV2 and TRBJ1-3; D uncertain. CDR3 length: 12 residues. Between the trimmed V and J ends, which lost 6 bases and 2 bases, there was a span of 5 bases. CDR1 and CDR2 (germline): SNHLY, FYNNEI.